The next 9 T cell receptor beta chains were all read from a single sample in a study of T cell responses to AZD1222 COVID-19 vaccine. Clones were sequenced by immunoSEQ multiplex PCR, and TCRdb holds only the in-frame ones, with some missing. The table shows 90,000 to 100,000 clones, with about 85% occurring only once. This sample comprised peripheral blood, obtained on day 0 of AZD1222 vaccination. The receptors come from an adult in good health.

The genes are TRBV19 and TRBJ1-3; a weak D match, TRBD1 (5 bases). The germline V gene has CDR1 LNHDA and CDR2 SQIVND (reference sequence). Trimming took 6 bases from V and 1 from J, leaving 10 bases between them. There are 14 residues in the CDR3. CDR3: CASSTTASGNTIYF. CDR3 nucleotides: TGTGCCAGTAGCACGACAGCGTCTGGAAACACCATATATTTT.

The J gene is TRBJ1-4, the V gene TRBV29-1; D possibly corresponds to TRBD1 (5 bases). The germline V gene has CDR1 SQVTM and CDR2 ANQGSEA. CDR3 length equals 16 residues. Trimming cost V 6 bases and J 8 bases, with 25 bases left between them. CDR3 DNA: TGCAGCGTCTCTTCCTCGGTAGGGACTAGGGCCGAAAAACTGTTTTTT. It yields the protein CSVSSSVGTRAEKLFF.

This clone was seen once. This chain joins TRBV9 and TRBJ1-1; D call uncertain. Germline CDR1 reads SGDLS; CDR2 reads YYNGEE. CDR3 length: 14 residues. V was trimmed by 0 bases and J by 1 base, leaving 7 bases between them. CDR3 sequence reads: CASSVGGQNTEAFF. The CDR3 DNA sequence: TGTGCCAGCAGCGTAGGAGGGCAGAACACTGAAGCTTTCTTT.

This clone came up once. The chain carries TRBV18 and TRBJ1-5; 10 bases line up with TRBD1. Germline assignment: CDR1 KGHSH and CDR2 LQKENI. The CDR3 runs to 18 residues. Trimming cost V 6 bases and J 9 bases; bases outside gene matches: 20. CDR3 DNA: TGTGCCAGCTCCCTAAAAGGGACAGGGGCCGGGGGCTCTCCGCCCCAGCATTTT. This encodes CASSLKGTGAGGSPPQHF.

V gene TRBV4-3 combines with J gene TRBJ2-7, with D tentatively TRBD2 (7 bases). This CDR3 is 17 amino acids long. Trimming shortened V by 0 bases and J by 6 bases, and 21 bases separated the two germline ends. CDR1 LGHNA and CDR2 YSLEER come from the germline V gene. Here the CDR3 reads CASSQEHTEGGGGEQYF. For the CDR3, the DNA is TGCGCCAGCAGCCAAGAGCATACCGAGGGGGGAGGGGGCGAGCAGTACTTC.

The V and J genes are TRBV2 and TRBJ2-7; 7 nucleotides line up with TRBD1. The CDR3 spans 14 residues. V lost 7 bases, J lost 6 bases, and 12 bases stayed unmatched. Per the germline V gene, CDR1 is SNHLY and CDR2 is FYNNEI. Written as DNA, the CDR3 is TGTGCCAGCACTGAGACAGGGAGATCCGCCGAGCAGTACGTC. This encodes CASTETGRSAEQYV.

A word on this clone: Other DNA sequences in the same sample also yield this CDR3. The chain uses TRBV15 and TRBJ2-3, with 12 positions matching TRBD2. V was clipped by 3 bases and J by 1 base; unmatched bases: 2. CDR3 size: 16 residues. Germline loops: CDR1 LNHNV, CDR2 YYDKDF (reference sequence). CDR3 bases: TGTGCCACCAGCAGCCGACTAGCGGGAGGCACAGATACGCAGTATTTT. Its translation is CATSSRLAGGTDTQYF.

This sequence joins TRBV12-3 or TRBV12-4 and TRBJ1-6; D might be TRBD1 (5 bases). The CDR3 spans 13 residues. V lost 5 bases and J 10 bases, leaving 12 bases between the germline ends. The CDR3 nucleotides read TGTGCCAGCAGTCCTACCCGGGGGTCACCCCTCCACTTT. This sequence encodes CASSPTRGSPLHF.

This clone has a handful of counts. The rearrangement joins TRBV7-2 to TRBJ2-5; 7 nucleotides match TRBD1. Germline trimming cut 7 bases from V and 5 bases from J; bases unmatched to any gene: 7. The CDR3 runs to 13 residues. Germline-derived CDR1 and CDR2 are SGHTA and FQGNSA. The CDR3 DNA sequence: TGTGCCAGCAAGACAGGGACGCAGGAGACCCAGTACTTC. Protein: CASKTGTQETQYF.